This note documents a single TCR beta chain sequence. Specified time point: after neoadjuvant nivolumab, at surgical resection. Stage II-IVA oral cavity squamous cell carcinoma was new and untreated by systemic or radiation therapy. With 4 bases removed from V and 7 bases from J, the gap between germline ends came to 10 bases. The CDR3 consists of 13 residues. Germline lookup yields CDR1 MNHNS and CDR2 SASEGT. TCRdb's copy holds only in-frame clones and misses some; the assay was immunoSEQ multiplex PCR. The profile covers about 68,000 clones, with roughly 81% appearing a single time and nearly 3.5% taken by the ten largest. The data are from a study of neoadjuvant anti-PD-1 for oral cavity cancer.

The chain carries TRBV6-1 and TRBJ1-4; D is ambiguous. The receptor comes from a person between 35 and 79 years old with oral cavity squamous cell carcinoma. The sequencing here drew on PBMCs, taken after nivolumab (anti-PD-1) treatment. This CDR3 is CASSATHGEKLFF. CDR3 bases: TGTGCCAGCAGTGCCACGCACGGTGAAAAACTGTTTTTT.